These 20 T cell receptor beta chains came from one sample sequenced in a study of early T cells in non-severe SARS-CoV-2 infection. TCRdb re-called the 5' RACE reads with MiXCR, one entry per CDR3 protein. The table has 50,000 to 60,000 distinct CDR3 sequences, approximately 10% seen once. Sequenced here: whole blood, sampled at baseline. The receptors were gathered from an adult who was a healthcare worker with PCR-confirmed SARS-CoV-2 infection or an uninfected control (not recorded which).

The V and J genes are TRBV6-1 and TRBJ1-1; TRBD1 is a possible D gene (5 bases). Trimming cost V 10 bases and J 0 bases, with 15 bases left between them. From germline, CDR1 is MNHNS and CDR2 SASEGT. CDR3 length: 14 amino acids. The CDR3 sequence is CATNFGGVNTEAFF. The CDR3 DNA reads as TGTGCCACCAACTTTGGGGGGGTGAACACTGAAGCTTTCTTT.

The chain links TRBV30 to TRBJ2-1; 11 bases agree with TRBD2. The trim removed 0 bases at V and 5 bases at J, leaving 0 bases unmatched. The CDR3 totals 14 residues. Germline CDR1 GTSNPN, CDR2 SVGIG (reference sequence). CDR3 nucleotide sequence: TGTGCCTGGAGTGTACTAGCGGGAGACAATGAGCAGTTCTTC. Its translation is CAWSVLAGDNEQFF.

The rearrangement uses TRBV18 and TRBJ2-7, with 9 nucleotides matching TRBD1. Germline lookup yields CDR1 KGHSH and CDR2 LQKENI. The length of the CDR3 is 14 residues. The ends lost 6 bases at V and 6 bases at J; junction bases unmatched: 9. CDR3 coding DNA: TGTGCCAGCTCCCCCAGACAGGGGGAGGGCGAGCAGTACTTC. It encodes CASSPRQGEGEQYF.

This clonotype was seen many times. This chain links TRBV7-8 with TRBJ1-1, with no clear D. Germline CDR1 SGHVS, CDR2 FQNEAQ. CDR3 size: 16 residues. Trimming left V 5 bases short and J 0 bases short, with 16 bases between. CDR3 sequence (DNA): TGTGCCAGCAGCCCCGTTCAAGGGTCCATGAACACTGAAGCTTTCTTT. This encodes CASSPVQGSMNTEAFF.

This chain links TRBV7-2 with TRBJ2-1; D assignment may be TRBD1 or TRBD2 (6 bases each). V lost 6 bases and J 9 bases, leaving 18 bases between the germline ends. The CDR3 contains 14 residues. The V gene's germline CDR1 is SGHTA and CDR2 FQGNSA. The CDR3 protein is CASRVGGSRGEQFF. The DNA for the CDR3 is TGTGCCAGCAGAGTCGGGGGCTCCCGGGGTGAGCAGTTCTTC. Full variable domain (rest looked up from reference TRBV7-2 and TRBJ2-1): GAGVSQSPSNKVTEKGKDVELRCDPISGHTALYWYRQSLGQGLEFLIYFQGNSAPDKSGLPSDRFSAERTGGSVSTLTIQRTQQEDSAVYLCASRVGGSRGEQFFGPGTRLTVL.

The chain is built from TRBV18 and TRBJ1-1; D perhaps matches TRBD1 (5 bases). Germline CDR1 and CDR2: KGHSH and LQKENI. The CDR3 consists of 13 residues. Deletions cut 6 bases from V and 2 bases from J, with 10 bases between. The chain's CDR3 is CASSPGLNTEAFF. DNA for the CDR3: TGTGCCAGCTCCCCGGGACTTAACACTGAAGCTTTCTTT.

This clonotype has only a few counts. The chain links TRBV10-1 to TRBJ2-4; 7 nucleotides agree with TRBD1. Looked up from germline, CDR1 is WNHNN and CDR2 is SYGVQD (reference sequence). V lost 1 base, J lost 12 bases, and 6 bases stayed unmatched. The CDR3 consists of 13 residues. CDR3 in amino acids: CASSEFPGGDQYF. The CDR3 DNA reads as TGCGCCAGCAGTGAGTTCCCAGGGGGTGATCAGTACTTC.

In its sample, this clonotype was seen a few times. The chain joins TRBV7-9 to TRBJ2-1; 8 bases are a match to TRBD1. The germline gives CDR1 SEHNR, CDR2 FQNEAQ (reference sequence). There are 12 residues in the CDR3. Losses at the gene ends were 5 bases for V and 7 bases for J; bases not matched to a gene: 1. This CDR3 is CASSRQGNEQFF. CDR3 sequence (DNA): TGTGCCAGCAGCCGACAGGGGAATGAGCAGTTCTTC.

At least ten counts were recorded for this clonotype. The chain couples TRBV30 to TRBJ1-2; D is unclear. Germline CDR1 reads GTSNPN; CDR2 reads SVGIG (reference sequence). Trimming shortened V by 6 bases and J by 5 bases, and 7 bases separated the two germline ends. The CDR3 extends over 10 amino acids. The CDR3 DNA reads TGTGCCTGCAGGCTATATGGCTACACCTTC. This encodes CACRLYGYTF.

This clonotype came up a few times. The genes are TRBV5-1 and TRBJ2-7; D perhaps matches TRBD1 (6 bases). Trimming took 0 bases from V and 2 from J, leaving 12 bases between them. Germline CDR1 and CDR2: SGHRS and YFSETQ. The CDR3 sequence is 15 residues long. CDR3 bases: TGCGCCAGCAGCTTGGGACAGGAGATCGCCTACGAGCAGTACTTC. Protein sequence: CASSLGQEIAYEQYF.

The V gene is TRBV29-1, the J gene TRBJ2-3; TRBD2 agrees at 10 bases. The J segment lost 1 base and the V segment lost 2 bases, leaving 0 bases of the junction unmatched. Germline V lookup: CDR1 SQVTM, CDR2 ANQGSEA. The CDR3 totals 14 residues. The CDR3 region has the DNA TGCAGCGTTGAAACTAGCGGGGGCACAGATACGCAGTATTTT. Its translation is CSVETSGGTDTQYF.

The rearrangement uses TRBV2 and TRBJ1-1; 7 bases align to TRBD1. This CDR3 contains 13 residues. From germline, CDR1 is SNHLY and CDR2 FYNNEI. Losses at the gene ends were 1 base for V and 12 bases for J; bases not matched to a gene: 8. The CDR3 region has the DNA TGTGCCAGCAGTGAAGAGCGACAGGGTTCTCCTTTCTTT. Translation: CASSEERQGSPFF.

This clonotype came up a few times. V usage is TRBV6-2 or TRBV6-3 and J usage is TRBJ2-2; 15 bases fit TRBD2. CDR3 size: 18 residues. Per the germline V gene, CDR1 is MNHEY and CDR2 is SVGEGT. The V gene end was trimmed by 7 bases and the J gene end by 6 bases; junction bases not matched to a gene: 12. CDR3 sequence reads: CASTDGLAGGQAPGELFF. The CDR3 coding sequence is TGTGCCAGCACCGACGGACTAGCGGGGGGGCAAGCCCCCGGGGAGCTGTTTTTT.

This clonotype is medium-sized in the sample. This sequence joins TRBV6-6 and TRBJ2-7; 11 bases are shared with TRBD1. The CDR3 is made up of 17 amino acids. V trimming: 4 bases; J trimming: 3 bases; junction bases outside the gene matches: 11. Germline CDR1 MNHNY, CDR2 SVGAGI (reference sequence). CDR3 nucleotide sequence: TGTGCCAGCAGTTCAATGCTACGCGGGACAGGGGGCTACGAGCAGTACTTC. Translation gives CASSSMLRGTGGYEQYF.

V gene TRBV5-5 combines with J gene TRBJ2-5; D is uncertain. The CDR3 runs to 13 residues. The germline V gene has CDR1 SGHKS and CDR2 YYEKEE (reference sequence). V lost 4 bases to trimming and J lost 9 bases, with 16 bases between them. The CDR3: CASSGNAWSAQYF. DNA of the CDR3: TGTGCCAGCAGCGGAAACGCCTGGTCGGCCCAGTACTTC.

There are many counts of this clonotype. The CDR3 DNA follows: TGTGCCAGCAGCTTAGATCATGGCAGTGAGACTGAAGCTTTCTTT. Protein product: CASSLDHGSETEAFF. The chain joins TRBV11-2 to TRBJ1-1; D remains ambiguous. Trimming stripped 0 bases from V and 5 bases from J, with 13 bases between. CDR3 length equals 15 residues. Germline V lookup: CDR1 SGHAT, CDR2 FQNNGV.

This clonotype was detected only a few times. V and J are TRBV7-9 and TRBJ2-1; weak D call: TRBD2 (5 bases). This CDR3 is 16 amino acids long. The V gene lost 5 bases and the J gene lost 1 base, with 15 bases spanning the gap. The germline V gene has CDR1 SEHNR and CDR2 FQNEAQ (reference sequence). CDR3 loop: CASSPLTGISYNEQFF. The CDR3 nucleotides read TGTGCCAGCAGCCCCCTGACGGGAATTTCCTACAATGAGCAGTTCTTC.

Many counts were recorded for this clonotype. The J gene is TRBJ1-2, the V gene TRBV18, with 9 bases that match TRBD1. Germline V CDR1 and CDR2: KGHSH, LQKENI. The CDR3 is 16 amino acids. Unmatched junction bases numbered 11, after V lost 5 bases and J lost 4 bases. The CDR3 sequence is CASSASTGTGFYGYTF. As DNA, the CDR3 is TGTGCCAGCTCAGCATCCACCGGGACAGGGTTCTATGGCTACACCTTC. Complete variable domain (other parts from reference TRBV18 and TRBJ1-2): NAGVMQNPRHLVRRRGQEARLRCSPMKGHSHVYWYRQLPEEGLKFMVYLQKENIIDESGMPKERFSAEFPKEGPSILRIQQVVRGDSAAYFCASSASTGTGFYGYTFGSGTRLTVV.

The chain is built from TRBV18 and TRBJ2-7; the match to TRBD2 covers 8 bases. Germline V gene lookup returns CDR1 KGHSH and CDR2 LQKENI. V shed 0 bases, J shed 3 bases, and the junction held 10 bases outside the gene matches. This CDR3 region has 17 residues. The DNA of the CDR3 is TGTGCCAGCTCACCACCGGGGGCCCTAGCGGGCAGCTACGAGCAGTACTTC. This translates into CASSPPGALAGSYEQYF. Complete variable domain (other parts from reference TRBV18 and TRBJ2-7): NAGVMQNPRHLVRRRGQEARLRCSPMKGHSHVYWYRQLPEEGLKFMVYLQKENIIDESGMPKERFSAEFPKEGPSILRIQQVVRGDSAAYFCASSPPGALAGSYEQYFGPGTRLTVT.

This clonotype has just a few counts. The gene calls are TRBV13 and TRBJ2-7; D might be TRBD2 (5 bases). The CDR3 runs 14 residues. Between the trimmed V and J ends, which lost 4 bases and 2 bases, there was a span of 12 bases. Germline values: CDR1 PRHDT, CDR2 FYEKMQ (reference sequence). The CDR3 region has the DNA TGTGCCAGCAGCTCCGAAGCGGAGCCCTACGAGCAGTACTTC. It specifies CASSSEAEPYEQYF.